This T cell receptor (beta chain) was profiled in a study of blood T cell repertoires in COVID-19. Original methodology: Researchers report that nucleated cell counts were estimated from reference gene primer amplification. Assay used: immunoSEQ multiplex PCR; TCRdb lists only in-frame clones, some missing. D and trimming were read from the DNA, whereas the V and J calls and clone size are those reported in that table. The table lists 240,000 or so clones, 70% to 85% of them singletons. The V gene end was trimmed by 5 bases and the J gene end by 0 bases; junction bases not matched to a gene: 6. The germline gives CDR1 SGHAT, CDR2 FQNNGV. The CDR3 length is 16 residues.

This receptor was obtained from a woman older than 75 with acute or convalescent COVID-19. The sequenced sample consisted of peripheral blood. The rearrangement uses TRBV11-2 and TRBJ2-3; 9 bases fit TRBD2. The DNA of the CDR3 is TGTGCCAGCAGCCGTGTAGCGGGAGTTAGCACAGATACGCAGTATTTT. The encoded protein is CASSRVAGVSTDTQYF.